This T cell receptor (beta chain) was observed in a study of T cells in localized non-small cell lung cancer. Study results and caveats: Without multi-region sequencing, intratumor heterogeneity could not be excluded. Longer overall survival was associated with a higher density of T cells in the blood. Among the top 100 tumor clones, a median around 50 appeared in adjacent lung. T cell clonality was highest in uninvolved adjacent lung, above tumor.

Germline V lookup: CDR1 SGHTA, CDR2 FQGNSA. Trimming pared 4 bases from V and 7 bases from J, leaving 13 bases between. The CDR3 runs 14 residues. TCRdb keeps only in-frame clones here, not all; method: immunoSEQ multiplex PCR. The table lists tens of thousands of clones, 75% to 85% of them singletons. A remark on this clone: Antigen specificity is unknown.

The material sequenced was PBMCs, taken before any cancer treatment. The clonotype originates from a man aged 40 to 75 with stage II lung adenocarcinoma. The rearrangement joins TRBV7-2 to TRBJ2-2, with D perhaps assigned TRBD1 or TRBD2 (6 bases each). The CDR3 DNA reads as TGTGCCAGCAGCTCGGGACTGACAGGCGGGGAGCTGTTTTTT. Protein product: CASSSGLTGGELFF. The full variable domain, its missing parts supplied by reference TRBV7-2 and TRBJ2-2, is GAGVSQSPSNKVTEKGKDVELRCDPISGHTALYWYRQSLGQGLEFLIYFQGNSAPDKSGLPSDRFSAERTGGSVSTLTIQRTQQEDSAVYLCASSSGLTGGELFFGEGSRLTVL.